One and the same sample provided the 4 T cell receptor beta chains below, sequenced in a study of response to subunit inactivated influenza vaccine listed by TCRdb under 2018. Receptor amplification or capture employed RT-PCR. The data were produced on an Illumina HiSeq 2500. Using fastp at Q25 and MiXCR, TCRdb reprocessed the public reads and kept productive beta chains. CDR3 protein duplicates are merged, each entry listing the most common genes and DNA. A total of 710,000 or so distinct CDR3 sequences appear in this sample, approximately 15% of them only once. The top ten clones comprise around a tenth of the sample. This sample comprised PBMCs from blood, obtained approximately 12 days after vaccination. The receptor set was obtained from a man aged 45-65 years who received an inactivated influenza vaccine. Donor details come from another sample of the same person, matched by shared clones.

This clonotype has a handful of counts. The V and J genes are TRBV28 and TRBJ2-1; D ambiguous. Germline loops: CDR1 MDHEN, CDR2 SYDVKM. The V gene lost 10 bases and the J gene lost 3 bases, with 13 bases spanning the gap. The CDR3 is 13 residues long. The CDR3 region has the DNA TGTGCCACAAAATACCGGAACTACAATGAGCAGTTCTTC. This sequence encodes CATKYRNYNEQFF.

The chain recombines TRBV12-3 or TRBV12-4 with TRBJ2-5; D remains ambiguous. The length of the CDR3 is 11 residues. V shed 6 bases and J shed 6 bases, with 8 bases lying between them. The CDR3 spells CASSDLQTQYF. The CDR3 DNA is TGTGCCAGCAGCGACCTGCAGACCCAGTACTTC.

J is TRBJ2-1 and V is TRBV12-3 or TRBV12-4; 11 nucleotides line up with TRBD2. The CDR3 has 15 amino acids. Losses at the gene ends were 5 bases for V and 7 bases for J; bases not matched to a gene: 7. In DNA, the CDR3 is TGTGCCAGCAGTGCGTCGGTAGCGGGGGGGAATGAGCAGTTCTTC. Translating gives CASSASVAGGNEQFF.

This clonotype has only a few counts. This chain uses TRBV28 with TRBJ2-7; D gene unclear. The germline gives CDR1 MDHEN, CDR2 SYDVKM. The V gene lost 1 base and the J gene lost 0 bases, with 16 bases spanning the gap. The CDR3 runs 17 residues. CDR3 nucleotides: TGTGCCAGCAGTTTATCCCAGATACGAAGCATCTCCTACGAGCAGTACTTC. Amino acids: CASSLSQIRSISYEQYF.